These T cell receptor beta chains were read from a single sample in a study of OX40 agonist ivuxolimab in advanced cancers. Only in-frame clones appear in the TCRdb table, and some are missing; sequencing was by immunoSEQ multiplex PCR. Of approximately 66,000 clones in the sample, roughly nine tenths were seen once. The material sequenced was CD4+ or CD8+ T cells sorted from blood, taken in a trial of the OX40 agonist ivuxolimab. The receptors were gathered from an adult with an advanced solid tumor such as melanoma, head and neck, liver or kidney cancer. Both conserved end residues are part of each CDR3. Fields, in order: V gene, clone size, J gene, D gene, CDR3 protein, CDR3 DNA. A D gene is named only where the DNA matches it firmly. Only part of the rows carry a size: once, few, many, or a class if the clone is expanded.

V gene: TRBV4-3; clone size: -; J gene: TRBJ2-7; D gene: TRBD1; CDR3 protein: CASSQGQGNSYEQYF; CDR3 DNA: TGCGCCAGCAGCCAAGGACAGGGAAACTCCTACGAGCAGTACTTC
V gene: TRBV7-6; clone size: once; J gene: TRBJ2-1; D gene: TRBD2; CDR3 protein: CASSLGLAGYNEQFF; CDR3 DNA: TGTGCCAGCAGCTTAGGCCTAGCGGGCTACAATGAGCAGTTCTTC
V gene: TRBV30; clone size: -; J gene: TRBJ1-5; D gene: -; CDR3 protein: CAWAGQQPQHF; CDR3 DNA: TGTGCCTGGGCAGGACAGCAGCCCCAGCATTTT
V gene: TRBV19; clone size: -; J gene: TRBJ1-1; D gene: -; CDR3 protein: CASSIADGNTEAFF; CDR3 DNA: TGTGCCAGTAGTATAGCAGACGGGAACACTGAAGCTTTCTTT
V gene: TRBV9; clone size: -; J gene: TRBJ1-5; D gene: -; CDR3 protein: CASSVEGLNQPQHF; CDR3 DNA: TGTGCCAGCAGCGTAGAGGGGTTGAATCAGCCCCAGCATTTT
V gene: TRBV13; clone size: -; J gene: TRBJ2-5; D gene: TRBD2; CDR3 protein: CASRQRGGQETQYF; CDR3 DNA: TGTGCCAGCAGACAGCGGGGGGGCCAGGAGACCCAGTACTTC
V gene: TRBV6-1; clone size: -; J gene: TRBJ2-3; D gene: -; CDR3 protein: CASTEIGDTQYF; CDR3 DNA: TGTGCCAGCACTGAAATTGGAGATACGCAGTATTTT
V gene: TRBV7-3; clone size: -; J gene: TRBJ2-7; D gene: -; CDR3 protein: CASSLGVGEYEQYF; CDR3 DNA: TGTGCCAGCAGCTTAGGGGTGGGGGAATACGAGCAGTACTTC
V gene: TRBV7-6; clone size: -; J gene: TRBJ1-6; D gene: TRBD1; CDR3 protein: CASSLARDSNSPLHF; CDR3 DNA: TGTGCCAGCAGCTTAGCGAGGGACAGCAATTCACCCCTCCACTTT
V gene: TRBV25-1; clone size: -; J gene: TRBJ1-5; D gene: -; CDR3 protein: CASSGQGSQPQHF; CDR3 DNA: TGTGCCAGCAGTGGCCAGGGGAGTCAGCCCCAGCATTTT
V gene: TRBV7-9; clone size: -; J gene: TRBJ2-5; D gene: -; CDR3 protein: CASSLIVDIQETQYF; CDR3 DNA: TGTGCCAGCAGCTTAATAGTAGACATCCAAGAGACCCAGTACTTC
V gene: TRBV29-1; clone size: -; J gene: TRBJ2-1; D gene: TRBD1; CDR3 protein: CSGRDSRYNEQFF; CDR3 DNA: TGCAGCGGACGGGACAGCCGCTACAATGAGCAGTTCTTC
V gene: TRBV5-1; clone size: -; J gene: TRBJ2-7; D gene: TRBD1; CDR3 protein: CASSLGTVFNEQYF; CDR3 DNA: TGCGCCAGCAGCCTAGGGACAGTGTTCAACGAGCAGTACTTC
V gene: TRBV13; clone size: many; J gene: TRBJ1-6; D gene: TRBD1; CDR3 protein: CASSLGQGGSAPLHF; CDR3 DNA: TGTGCCAGCAGCCTAGGACAGGGGGGATCGGCACCCCTCCACTTT
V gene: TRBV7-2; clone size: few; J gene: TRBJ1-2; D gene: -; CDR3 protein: CASSLVQLNYGYTF; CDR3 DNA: TGTGCCAGCAGCTTAGTACAGCTCAACTATGGCTACACCTTC
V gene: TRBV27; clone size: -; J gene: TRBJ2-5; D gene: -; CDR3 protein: CASSLSPRPQETQYF; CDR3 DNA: TGTGCCAGCAGTTTATCCCCCCGCCCCCAAGAGACCCAGTACTTC
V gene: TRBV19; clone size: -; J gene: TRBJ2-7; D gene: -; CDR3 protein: CASRDSSSYEQYF; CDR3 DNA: TGTGCCAGTAGGGACTCAAGCTCCTACGAGCAGTACTTC
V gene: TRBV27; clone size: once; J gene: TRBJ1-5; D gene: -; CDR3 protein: CASSADSYSNQPQHF; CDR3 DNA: TGTGCCAGCAGTGCGGACAGCTATAGCAATCAGCCCCAGCATTTT
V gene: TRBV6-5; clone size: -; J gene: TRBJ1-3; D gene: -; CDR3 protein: CASSYLSVSGNTIYF; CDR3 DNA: TGTGCCAGCAGTTACCTTTCGGTATCTGGAAACACCATATATTTT
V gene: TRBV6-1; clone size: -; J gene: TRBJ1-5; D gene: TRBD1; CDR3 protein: CASSEGWTGTMPQHF; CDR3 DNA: TGTGCCAGCAGTGAAGGATGGACAGGGACGATGCCCCAGCATTTT
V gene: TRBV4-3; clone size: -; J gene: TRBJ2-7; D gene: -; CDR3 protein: CASSQDQGYEQYF; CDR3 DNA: TGCGCCAGCAGCCAAGATCAGGGTTACGAGCAGTACTTC
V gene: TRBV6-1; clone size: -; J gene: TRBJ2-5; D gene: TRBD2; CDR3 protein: CASTSNVVAGETQYF; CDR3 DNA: TGTGCCAGCACCTCGAACGTGGTAGCGGGAGAGACCCAGTACTTC
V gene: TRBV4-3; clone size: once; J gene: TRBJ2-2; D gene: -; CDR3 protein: CASSQELANTGELFF; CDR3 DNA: TGCGCCAGCAGCCAAGAGCTCGCGAACACCGGGGAGCTGTTTTTT
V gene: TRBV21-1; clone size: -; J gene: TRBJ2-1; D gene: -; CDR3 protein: CASSKDDTTTSNEQFF; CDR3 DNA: TGTGCCAGCAGCAAAGATGATACGACTACCAGCAATGAGCAGTTCTTC
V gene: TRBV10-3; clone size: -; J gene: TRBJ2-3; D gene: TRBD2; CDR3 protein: CAISESRGGGDTDTQYF; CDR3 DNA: TGTGCCATCAGTGAGTCGAGAGGCGGGGGAGACACAGATACGCAGTATTTT
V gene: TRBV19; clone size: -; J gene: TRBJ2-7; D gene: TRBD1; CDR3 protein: CASSIGTGFFYEQYF; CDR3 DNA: TGTGCCAGTAGTATAGGGACAGGGTTCTTCTACGAGCAGTACTTC
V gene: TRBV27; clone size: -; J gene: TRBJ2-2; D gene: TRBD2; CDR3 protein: CASSFIGGDTGELFF; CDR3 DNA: TGTGCCAGCAGTTTCATTGGGGGGGACACCGGGGAGCTGTTTTTT
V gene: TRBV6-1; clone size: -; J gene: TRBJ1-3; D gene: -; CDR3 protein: CASSIGFLSGNTIYF; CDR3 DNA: TGTGCCAGCAGCATAGGGTTCCTCTCTGGAAACACCATATATTTT
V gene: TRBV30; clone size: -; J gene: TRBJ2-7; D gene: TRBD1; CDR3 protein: CAWSYGQGTYEQYF; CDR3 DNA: TGTGCCTGGAGTTATGGACAGGGAACCTACGAGCAGTACTTC
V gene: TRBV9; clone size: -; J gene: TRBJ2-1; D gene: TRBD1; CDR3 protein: CASSLTGGTGSNEQFF; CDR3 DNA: TGTGCCAGCAGCTTGACCGGAGGGACAGGGAGCAATGAGCAGTTCTTC
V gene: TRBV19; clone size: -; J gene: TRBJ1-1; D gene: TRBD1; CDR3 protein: CASSILRTGKNTEAFF; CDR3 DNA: TGTGCCAGTAGTATTCTGCGGACAGGGAAGAACACTGAAGCTTTCTTT
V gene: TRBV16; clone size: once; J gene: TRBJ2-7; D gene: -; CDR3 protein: CASSQSTLYEQYF; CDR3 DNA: TGTGCCAGCAGCCAATCCACCCTCTACGAGCAGTACTTC
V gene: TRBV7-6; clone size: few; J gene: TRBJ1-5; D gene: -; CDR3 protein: CASSLGRGQPQHF; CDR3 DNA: TGTGCCAGCAGCTTAGGCAGAGGTCAGCCCCAGCATTTT
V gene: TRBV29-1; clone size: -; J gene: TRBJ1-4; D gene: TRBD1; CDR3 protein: CSVEDLAGGRIEKLFF; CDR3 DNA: TGCAGCGTTGAAGATCTTGCAGGGGGGCGGATCGAAAAACTGTTTTTT
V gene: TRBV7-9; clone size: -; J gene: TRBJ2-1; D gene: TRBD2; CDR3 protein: CASTDLAGDVNEQFF; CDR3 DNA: TGTGCCAGCACCGACCTAGCGGGGGACGTAAATGAGCAGTTCTTC
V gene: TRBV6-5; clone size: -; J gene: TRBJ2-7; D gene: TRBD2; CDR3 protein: CASSYSGGDYEQYF; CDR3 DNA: TGTGCCAGCAGTTACTCGGGGGGGGACTACGAGCAGTACTTC
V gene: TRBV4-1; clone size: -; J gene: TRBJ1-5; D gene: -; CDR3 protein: CASSQAQASNQPQHF; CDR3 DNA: TGCGCCAGCAGCCAAGCCCAGGCGAGCAATCAGCCCCAGCATTTT
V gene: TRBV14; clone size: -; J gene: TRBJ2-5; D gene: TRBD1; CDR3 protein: CASSQWTGQETQYF; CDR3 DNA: TGTGCCAGCAGCCAGTGGACAGGCCAAGAGACCCAGTACTTC
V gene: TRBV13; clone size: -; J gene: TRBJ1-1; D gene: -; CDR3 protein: CASSLWREGTFF; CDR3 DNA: TGTGCCAGCAGCTTGTGGAGGGAAGGGACTTTCTTT
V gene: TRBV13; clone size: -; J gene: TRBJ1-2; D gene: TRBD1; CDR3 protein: CASSLDWTGINYGYTF; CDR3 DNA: TGTGCCAGCAGCTTAGATTGGACAGGGATTAACTATGGCTACACCTTC
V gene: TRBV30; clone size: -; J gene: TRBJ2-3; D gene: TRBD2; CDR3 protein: CAWSAERGGTDTQYF; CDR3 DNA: TGTGCCTGGAGTGCAGAGCGGGGAGGGACAGATACGCAGTATTTT
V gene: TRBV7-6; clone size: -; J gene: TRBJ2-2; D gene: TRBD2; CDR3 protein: CASSLSREWGGELFF; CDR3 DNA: TGTGCCAGCAGCTTATCGCGGGAGTGGGGCGGGGAGCTGTTTTTT